The 21 T cell receptor beta chains below were found in one sample sequenced in a study of blood T cell repertoires in COVID-19. Profiled with immunoSEQ multiplex PCR; TCRdb holds only in-frame clones, not every one. The table has some 170,000 clones, 75% to 90% seen once. Sequencing was done on a sample of peripheral blood. The receptors derive from a woman aged 55-75 years with acute or convalescent COVID-19.

This chain uses TRBV15 with TRBJ1-2, with D maybe TRBD1 (5 bases). The V and J ends lost 9 bases and 4 bases respectively, with 15 bases between them. Germline V lookup: CDR1 LNHNV, CDR2 YYDKDF (reference sequence). The CDR3 is made up of 13 amino acids. CDR3: CATTAQRGYGYTF. CDR3 nucleotides: TGTGCCACGACAGCCCAAAGGGGCTATGGCTACACCTTC.

This sequence joins TRBV18 and TRBJ1-1; maybe TRBD1 (6 bases). This CDR3 region has 15 residues. V lost 4 bases to trimming and J lost 0 bases, with 12 bases between them. Germline assignment: CDR1 KGHSH and CDR2 LQKENI. The CDR3 here is CASSQRGHMNTEAFF. In DNA, the CDR3 is TGTGCCAGCTCACAACGGGGACACATGAACACTGAAGCTTTCTTT.

Here the CDR3 reads CASSFSRGYNQPQHF. CDR3 bases: TGTGCCAGCAGTTTTTCCAGGGGATACAATCAGCCCCAGCATTTT. The rearrangement joins TRBV27 to TRBJ1-5; D possibly corresponds to TRBD1 (6 bases). With 3 bases removed from V and 3 bases from J, the gap between germline ends came to 12 bases. Per germline, CDR1 MNHEY and CDR2 SMNVEV (reference sequence). The CDR3 totals 15 residues.

This clone was seen a single time. The rearrangement joins TRBV5-1 to TRBJ1-2; 7 bases are shared with TRBD1. Trimming removed 4 bases from V and 2 bases from J; junction bases left unmatched: 2. Looked up from germline, CDR1 is SGHRS and CDR2 is YFSETQ. The CDR3 length is 13 residues. The CDR3 nucleotides are TGCGCCAGCAGCACGGGACAGAACTATGGCTACACCTTC. Its translation: CASSTGQNYGYTF.

This chain links TRBV5-1 with TRBJ1-5, with a weak D call TRBD1 (6 bases). The V end lost 4 bases, the J end lost 2 bases, and 10 bases lay between the germline ends. The CDR3 extends over 14 amino acids. CDR1 and CDR2 from the germline V gene are SGHRS and YFSETQ. CDR3 region: CASSTQGGNQPQHF. Here the CDR3 DNA reads TGCGCCAGCAGCACACAGGGCGGCAATCAGCCCCAGCATTTT.

As for this clone: The same CDR3 can be traced to other DNA sequences in this sample. V gene TRBV6-5 combines with J gene TRBJ1-1, with 8 bases identical to TRBD1. The CDR3 runs to 14 residues. The trim removed 4 bases at V and 2 bases at J, leaving 3 bases unmatched. Germline CDR1 and CDR2: MNHEY and SVGAGI. The CDR3 nucleotides read TGTGCCAGCAGTTTGGACAGGGTAAACACTGAAGCTTTCTTT. As protein: CASSLDRVNTEAFF.

The J gene is TRBJ2-1, the V gene TRBV24-1; 9 bases match TRBD1. CDR1 and CDR2 (germline): KGHDR, SFDVKD. J gave up 1 base and V 3 bases, and 9 bases lay outside the gene matches. The CDR3 totals 18 residues. In DNA form, the CDR3 reads TGTGCCACCAGTGATCCCCTAGGGGGGACAGGGTCCTACAATGAGCAGTTCTTC. Its protein is CATSDPLGGTGSYNEQFF.

The table lists this clone with a count of one. The chain links TRBV12-3 or TRBV12-4 to TRBJ1-1; D gene uncertain. V lost 5 bases to trimming and J lost 4 bases, with 11 bases between them. The CDR3 totals 13 residues. DNA of the CDR3: TGTGCCAGCAGTACAGACCCGAGCACTGAAGCTTTCTTT. Protein product: CASSTDPSTEAFF.

The rearrangement uses TRBV6-1 and TRBJ1-2, with D hard to call. Germline loops: CDR1 MNHNS, CDR2 SASEGT. The CDR3 sequence is 14 residues long. Trimming cost V 2 bases and J 5 bases, with 12 bases left between them. CDR3 DNA: TGTGCCAGCAGTGAATTTGGCCAGTGGTATGGCTACACCTTC. Amino acids: CASSEFGQWYGYTF.

The rearrangement links TRBV11-3 to TRBJ1-6; the D gene is possibly TRBD1 (5 bases). V was trimmed by 0 bases and J by 10 bases, leaving 13 bases between them. CDR1 SGHNT and CDR2 YENEEA come from the germline V gene. The CDR3 extends over 15 amino acids. The chain's CDR3 is CASSLDPQGRSPLHF. The CDR3 nucleotides are TGTGCCAGCAGCTTAGATCCGCAGGGTCGGTCACCCCTCCACTTT.

J is TRBJ1-1 and V is TRBV12-3 or TRBV12-4; D is uncertain. Trimming stripped 3 bases from V and 4 bases from J, with 9 bases between. This CDR3 is 13 amino acids long. CDR3 nucleotide sequence: TGTGCCAGCAGTTTTGTGGGAGGCACTGAAGCTTTCTTT. This sequence encodes CASSFVGGTEAFF.

This chain connects TRBV5-1 to TRBJ2-5; 15 nucleotides align to TRBD2. This CDR3 contains 16 residues. From germline, CDR1 is SGHRS and CDR2 YFSETQ. With V trimmed by 3 bases and J by 2 bases, 2 bases remained unmatched. CDR3 coding DNA: TGCGCCAGCAGCTCTGGACTAGCGGGAGGGCAAGAGACCCAGTACTTC. This encodes CASSSGLAGGQETQYF.

This chain connects TRBV6-5 to TRBJ1-3; no clear D. Germline CDR1 is MNHEY and CDR2 is SVGAGI. Deletions cut 7 bases from V and 4 bases from J, with 11 bases between. The CDR3 totals 13 residues. This CDR3 reads CASTRVRGNTIYF. CDR3 nucleotide sequence: TGTGCCAGCACCCGGGTCCGAGGAAACACCATATATTTT.

This rearrangement joins TRBV7-8 to TRBJ2-1; 10 bases are a match to TRBD2. CDR1 is SGHVS, CDR2 FQNEAQ, per germline. Losses at the gene ends were 5 bases for V and 7 bases for J; bases not matched to a gene: 14. This CDR3 contains 17 residues. CDR3 bases: TGTGCCAGCAGCCCACAGACTCTAGCGGGAGATGGGAATGAGCAGTTCTTC. It yields the protein CASSPQTLAGDGNEQFF. The full variable domain, completed using reference TRBV7-8 and TRBJ2-1, is GAGVSQSPRYKVAKRGQDVALRCDPISGHVSLFWYQQALGQGPEFLTYFQNEAQLDKSGLPSDRFFAERPEGSVSTLKIQRTQQEDSAVYLCASSPQTLAGDGNEQFFGPGTRLTVL.

The rearrangement uses TRBV6-1 and TRBJ2-6; tentative D call: TRBD2 (6 bases). The CDR3 has 18 amino acids. V lost 3 bases and J 1 base, leaving 16 bases between the germline ends. CDR1 and CDR2 (germline): MNHNS, SASEGT. CDR3: CASSDRAGRESGANVLTF. CDR3 coding DNA: TGTGCCAGCAGTGATCGGGCAGGGCGGGAATCTGGGGCCAACGTCCTGACTTTC.

The chain recombines TRBV2 with TRBJ1-5; a possible D gene is TRBD1 (5 bases). Germline assignment: CDR1 SNHLY and CDR2 FYNNEI. V was pared by 6 bases and J by 4 bases, with 13 bases between. This CDR3 comprises 14 residues. The CDR3 spells CASSVDSFNQPQHF. CDR3 nucleotide sequence: TGTGCCAGCAGCGTAGACAGCTTTAATCAGCCCCAGCATTTT.

This clone was seen a single time. The rearrangement uses TRBV9 and TRBJ2-2, with D perhaps matching TRBD1 (5 bases). V was pared by 0 bases and J by 5 bases, with 11 bases between. The germline V gene encodes CDR1 SGDLS and CDR2 YYNGEE. The CDR3 is 15 amino acids. Here the CDR3 reads CASSVGQIATGELFF. CDR3 DNA: TGTGCCAGCAGCGTAGGACAGATTGCTACCGGGGAGCTGTTTTTT.

The chain employs TRBV9 and TRBJ1-1; D might be TRBD1 (5 bases). The ends were cut back, 4 bases at V and 1 base at J, with 14 bases in the middle. Germline V gives CDR1 SGDLS, CDR2 YYNGEE. There are 15 residues in the CDR3. The CDR3 sequence is CASSSSRQPNTEAFF. The CDR3 DNA is TGTGCCAGCAGCTCGAGTCGACAGCCGAACACTGAAGCTTTCTTT.

Many counts were recorded for this clone. V gene TRBV7-9 combines with J gene TRBJ2-3, with 10 bases that match TRBD2. CDR3 length equals 15 residues. Germline-derived CDR1 and CDR2 are SEHNR and FQNEAQ (reference sequence). J lost 4 bases, V lost 5 bases, and 6 bases had no gene match. The CDR3 DNA reads as TGTGCCAGCAGCCCGACTAGCGGGCTTCCAGATACGCAGTATTTT. Encoded protein: CASSPTSGLPDTQYF.

This rearrangement joins TRBV7-2 to TRBJ1-1; TRBD1 aligns across 7 bases. Germline assignment: CDR1 SGHTA and CDR2 FQGNSA. V gave up 5 bases and J gave up 5 bases; unmatched junction bases: 8. This CDR3 has 14 residues. CDR3 in DNA: TGTGCCAGCAGCACAGGGGCCTGGGGGACTGAAGCTTTCTTT. Protein product: CASSTGAWGTEAFF. The full variable domain, its missing parts supplied by reference TRBV7-2 and TRBJ1-1, is GAGVSQSPSNKVTEKGKDVELRCDPISGHTALYWYRQSLGQGLEFLIYFQGNSAPDKSGLPSDRFSAERTGGSVSTLTIQRTQQEDSAVYLCASSTGAWGTEAFFGQGTRLTVV.

The chain carries TRBV5-1 and TRBJ1-6; tentatively, D is TRBD1 (5 bases). CDR1 is SGHRS, CDR2 YFSETQ, per germline. This CDR3 spans 14 amino acids. The germline V and J ends were trimmed by 3 bases and 10 bases, with 14 bases remaining between them. This chain's CDR3 is CASSWGGEGSPLHF. CDR3 nucleotides: TGCGCCAGCAGCTGGGGAGGGGAAGGGTCACCCCTCCACTTT.